Listed below are T cell receptor beta chains from one sample, sequenced in a study of CD8+ T cells in alopecia areata. Measured with immunoSEQ multiplex PCR; TCRdb has only the in-frame clones, and not every one. This table has around 190,000 clones, 45% to 70% appearing once. The sequencing sample was made of CD8+ T cells sorted from blood. These receptors came from a human donor in good health. The CDR3 runs from the conserved cysteine through the conserved F or W. D genes are given only for firm matches. Clone size is stated in some rows and not others, as once, few, many or a class when expanded.

D gene | J gene | V gene | clone size | CDR3 DNA | CDR3 protein
TRBD2 | TRBJ2-3 | TRBV7-3 | . | TGTGCCAGCAGCTACGCTAGCGGGGGCACAGATACGCAGTATTTT | CASSYASGGTDTQYF
TRBD1 | TRBJ2-7 | TRBV6-1 | . | TGTGCCAGCAGTGAAGACCGGGACAGTGCTACGATGCAGTACTTC | CASSEDRDSATMQYF
TRBD1 | TRBJ1-6 | TRBV2 | few | TGTGCCAGCAGTGAAGGGGACAGGGATAATTCACCCCTCCACTTT | CASSEGDRDNSPLHF
. | TRBJ1-1 | TRBV29-1 | . | TGCAGCGGCGGAGTAGGGATACAAACTGAAGCTTTCTTT | CSGGVGIQTEAFF
TRBD1 | TRBJ1-2 | TRBV29-1 | . | TGCAGCGTTCCCGGGACAGTAAACTATGGCTACACCTTC | CSVPGTVNYGYTF
. | TRBJ1-1 | TRBV4-1 | once | TGCGCCAGCAGCCTTCCAGGGATAGCCACTGAAGCTTTCTTT | CASSLPGIATEAFF
. | TRBJ2-2 | TRBV5-1 | . | TGCGCCAGCAGCTTGGAGCCGAACACCGGGGAGCTGTTTTTT | CASSLEPNTGELFF
. | TRBJ1-2 | TRBV15 | once | TGTGCCACCAGCAGAGATAGAGCCGTTGGGACCCCCCGCGGCTACACCTTC | CATSRDRAVGTPRGYTF
. | TRBJ1-2 | TRBV4-1 | . | TGCGCCAGCAGCCCCAGCGAGGGATATGGCTACACCTTC | CASSPSEGYGYTF
. | TRBJ2-3 | TRBV25-1 | . | TGTGCCACCTCTTGGGGGTCGGATACGCAGTATTTT | CATSWGSDTQYF
. | TRBJ2-2 | TRBV4-1 | . | TGCGCCAGCAGCCATATTCAGGGTGATGCCGGGGAGCTGTTTTTT | CASSHIQGDAGELFF
TRBD1 | TRBJ1-1 | TRBV9 | . | TGTGCCAGCAGCGTCCCGACAGGGGTGCCTGAAGCTTTCTTT | CASSVPTGVPEAFF
. | TRBJ1-2 | TRBV2 | . | TGTGCCAGCAGGGGGAGAGACGACTATGGCTACACCTTC | CASRGRDDYGYTF
TRBD2 | TRBJ2-7 | TRBV4-1 | few | TGCGCCAGCAGCCAAGAGGACGCGGGGGGCAATTACGAGCAGTACTTC | CASSQEDAGGNYEQYF
TRBD1 | TRBJ1-1 | TRBV5-1 | . | TGCGCCAGCAGAGGTTCAGGGGGCGGTGAAGCTTTCTTT | CASRGSGGGEAFF
. | TRBJ2-2 | TRBV6-6 | few | TGTGCCAGCAGTTCCTACTCAGGGGTCACCGGGGAGCTGTTTTTT | CASSSYSGVTGELFF